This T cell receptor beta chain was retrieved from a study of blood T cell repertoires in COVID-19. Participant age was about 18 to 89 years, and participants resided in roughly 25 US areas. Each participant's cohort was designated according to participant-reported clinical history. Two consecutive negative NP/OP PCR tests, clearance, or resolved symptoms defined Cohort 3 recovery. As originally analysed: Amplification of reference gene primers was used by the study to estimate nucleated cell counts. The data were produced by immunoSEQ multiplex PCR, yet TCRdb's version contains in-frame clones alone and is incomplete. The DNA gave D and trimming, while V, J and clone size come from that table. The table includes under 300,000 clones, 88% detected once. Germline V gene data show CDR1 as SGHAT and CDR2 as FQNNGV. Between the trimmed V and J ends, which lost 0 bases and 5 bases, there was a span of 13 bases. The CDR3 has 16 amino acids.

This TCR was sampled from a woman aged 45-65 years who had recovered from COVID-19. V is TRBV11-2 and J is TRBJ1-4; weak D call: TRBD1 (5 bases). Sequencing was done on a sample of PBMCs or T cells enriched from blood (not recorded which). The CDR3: CASSLDGGTKNEKLFF. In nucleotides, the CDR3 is TGTGCCAGCAGCTTAGATGGAGGGACGAAGAATGAAAAACTGTTTTTT.